Presented here are 15 T cell receptor beta chains from one specimen sequenced in a study of T-cell reconstitution after alpha-beta-depleted transplantation in children. For TCRbeta, the library was prepared with unique molecular identifiers. TCRdb processed the PCR reads anew with MiXCR; each CDR3 protein has one entry. The top ten hold roughly 2.6% of the sample, which has 200,000 to 250,000 distinct CDR3 sequences, 25% seen once. The sequenced sample was PBMCs, obtained before TCRalphabeta/CD19-depleted stem cell transplant. The receptors were sampled from a girl aged 2 to 9 with Fanconi anemia, due to receive a stem cell transplant.

This clonotype was seen many times. CDR3 amino acids: CASSELPTSGSVGETQYF. CDR3 coding DNA: TGTGCCAGCAGTGAACTACCGACTAGCGGGAGCGTTGGGGAGACCCAGTACTTC. V gene TRBV25-1 combines with J gene TRBJ2-5, with TRBD2 identical over 12 bases. Unmatched junction bases numbered 12, after V lost 2 bases and J lost 5 bases. CDR1 and CDR2 (germline): MGHDK, SYGVNS. The CDR3 has 18 residues.

In this sample, this clonotype turned up many times. CDR3 in amino acids: CASSFRLPAYNEQFF. In DNA form, the CDR3 reads TGTGCCAGCAGTTTCCGACTCCCCGCCTACAATGAGCAGTTCTTC. This chain uses TRBV12-3 or TRBV12-4 with TRBJ2-1; D remains unclear. Trimming removed 3 bases at V and 2 bases at J, with 11 bases between. The CDR3 loop spans 15 amino acids.

This clonotype occurred many times. CDR3 nucleotide sequence: TGCGCCAGCAGCTTGGTTCCCGGGACTACCAACACCGGGGAGCTGTTTTTT. Translated, it gives CASSLVPGTTNTGELFF. The chain combines TRBV5-1 with TRBJ2-2, with 7 bases matching TRBD2. Germline CDR1 SGHRS, CDR2 YFSETQ. J gave up 2 bases and V 0 bases, and 7 bases lay outside the gene matches. CDR3 length equals 17 residues.

The genes are TRBV20-1 and TRBJ2-3, with 7 bases matching TRBD1. Per germline, CDR1 DFQATT and CDR2 SNEGSKA (reference sequence). The ends lost 3 bases at V and 3 bases at J; junction bases unmatched: 6. This CDR3 spans 14 amino acids. The CDR3 loop is CSARTGPSTDTQYF. The DNA for the CDR3 is TGCAGTGCTAGGACAGGGCCTTCTACAGATACGCAGTATTTT.

This clonotype was detected many times. The rearrangement uses TRBV15 and TRBJ2-1, with 12 bases lining up with TRBD2. J gave up 3 bases and V 4 bases, and 4 bases lay outside the gene matches. Looked up from germline, CDR1 is LNHNV and CDR2 is YYDKDF (reference sequence). The length of the CDR3 is 16 residues. The DNA for the CDR3 is TGTGCCACCAGCACCTGGACTAGCGGGGACTACAATGAGCAGTTCTTC. It specifies CATSTWTSGDYNEQFF.

This clonotype showed up just a few times. This sequence joins TRBV5-1 and TRBJ2-5; 7 bases are shared with TRBD1. Germline-derived CDR1 and CDR2 are SGHRS and YFSETQ. The ends lost 1 base at V and 2 bases at J; junction bases unmatched: 2. This CDR3 has 14 amino acids. In nucleotides, the CDR3 is TGCGCCAGCAGCTTGATCAGGGGGCAAGAGACCCAGTACTTC. It codes for CASSLIRGQETQYF. Looking up the rest from reference TRBV5-1 and TRBJ2-5 gives the full variable domain: KAGVTQTPRYLIKTRGQQVTLSCSPISGHRSVSWYQQTPGQGLQFLFEYFSETQRNKGNFPGRFSGRQFSNSRSEMNVSTLELGDSALYLCASSLIRGQETQYFGPGTRLLVL.

This clonotype turned up a few times. J is TRBJ2-5 and V is TRBV4-1; 9 bases map to TRBD1. V gave up 1 base and J gave up 4 bases; unmatched junction bases: 4. The CDR3 runs to 15 residues. Germline V lookup: CDR1 MGHRA, CDR2 YSYEKL. The CDR3 is CASSQVQGAGETQYF. DNA for the CDR3: TGCGCCAGCAGCCAAGTACAGGGGGCTGGAGAGACCCAGTACTTC.

The table lists this clonotype with many counts. The J gene is TRBJ2-1, the V gene TRBV4-2; 12 positions match TRBD2. The CDR3 length is 17 residues. The V gene end was trimmed by 4 bases and the J gene end by 9 bases; junction bases not matched to a gene: 13. Germline-derived CDR1 and CDR2 are LGHNA and YNFKEQ. Here the CDR3 reads CASSPRVRTSGIGEQFF. CDR3 in DNA: TGTGCCAGCAGCCCCCGGGTAAGGACTAGCGGGATCGGTGAGCAGTTCTTC.

This clonotype came up many times. This chain uses TRBV29-1 with TRBJ2-3; TRBD1 or TRBD2 may be the D gene (5 bases each). The CDR3 extends over 14 amino acids. CDR1 and CDR2 (germline): SQVTM, ANQGSEA. V was pared by 6 bases and J by 4 bases, with 17 bases between. For the CDR3, the DNA is TGCAGCGTCGGGGCGTCAACCCCCCCAGATACGCAGTATTTT. It specifies CSVGASTPPDTQYF.

This chain connects TRBV11-1 to TRBJ2-1; 13 bases match TRBD2. The CDR3 is made up of 17 amino acids. The germline V gene encodes CDR1 SGHAT and CDR2 FQDESV (reference sequence). The junction had 10 bases not matched to a gene; V was cut back by 5 bases and J by 6 bases. The CDR3 spells CASSRTPGTSGTNEQFF. For the CDR3, the DNA is TGTGCCAGCAGCCGAACTCCTGGGACTAGCGGGACCAATGAGCAGTTCTTC.

The chain couples TRBV28 to TRBJ2-7; D might be TRBD2 (5 bases). The germline V gene encodes CDR1 MDHEN and CDR2 SYDVKM. The length of the CDR3 is 17 residues. The V gene lost 2 bases and the J gene lost 5 bases, with 22 bases spanning the gap. CDR3 protein: CASSLIRASRPMDEQYF. In DNA, the CDR3 is TGTGCCAGCAGTTTAATCCGTGCTAGCCGTCCTATGGACGAGCAGTACTTC. Full variable domain (outside the CDR3, taken from reference TRBV28 and TRBJ2-7): DVKVTQSSRYLVKRTGEKVFLECVQDMDHENMFWYRQDPGLGLRLIYFSYDVKMKEKGDIPEGYSVSREKKERFSLILESASTNQTSMYLCASSLIRASRPMDEQYFGPGTRLTVT.

Many counts were recorded for this clonotype. This rearrangement joins TRBV3-1 to TRBJ2-1; D is perhaps TRBD2 (6 bases). Germline V gene lookup returns CDR1 LGHDT and CDR2 YNNKEL (reference sequence). This CDR3 is built from 11 residues. V was trimmed by 4 bases and J by 10 bases, leaving 8 bases between them. CDR3 sequence reads: CASSLLAEQFF. In DNA form, the CDR3 reads TGTGCCAGCAGCCTGCTAGCGGAGCAGTTCTTC.

The rearrangement links TRBV20-1 to TRBJ2-7; D may correspond to TRBD1 or TRBD2 (5 bases each). The CDR3 has 12 residues. The germline V and J ends were trimmed by 4 bases and 4 bases, with 11 bases remaining between them. Germline V CDR1 and CDR2: DFQATT, SNEGSKA (reference sequence). CDR3 loop: CSATGQGYEQYF. The CDR3 DNA reads as TGCAGTGCTACGGGGCAAGGATACGAGCAGTACTTC.

The chain has TRBV28 and TRBJ2-1; D gene unclear. Trimming left V 6 bases short and J 2 bases short, with 8 bases between. The CDR3 consists of 13 residues. CDR1 MDHEN and CDR2 SYDVKM come from the germline V gene. The CDR3 region has the DNA TGTGCCAGCAGGACTTACCCCTACAATGAGCAGTTCTTC. Translated: CASRTYPYNEQFF.

The V call is TRBV29-1, the J call TRBJ2-7, with D possibly matching TRBD1 (6 bases). This CDR3 has 12 residues. Trimming cost V 4 bases and J 6 bases, with 13 bases left between them. Germline values: CDR1 SQVTM, CDR2 ANQGSEA. CDR3 sequence (DNA): TGCAGCGTTGCGGTCGGGACATCCGAGCAGTACTTC. Translation: CSVAVGTSEQYF.